This T cell receptor beta chain was identified during a study of blood T cell repertoires in COVID-19. About the study: Samples taken during acute and convalescent COVID-19 were collected in the United States, Italy and Spain.

Sequencing used immunoSEQ multiplex PCR; TCRdb keeps in-frame clones, though not all of them. The sample has about 210,000 clones; approximately 82% are singletons. The CDR3 totals 14 residues. Germline lookup yields CDR1 SGHTS and CDR2 YDEGEE. Trimming removed 4 bases at V and 6 bases at J, with 11 bases between. The receptor was isolated from a man over 45 with active or convalescent COVID-19. Sequencing was carried out using peripheral blood. J is TRBJ1-6 and V is TRBV5-8; the D gene is possibly TRBD1 (5 bases). As DNA, the CDR3 is TGTGCCAGCAGCCCGGGACTGATTAATTCACCCCTCCACTTT. This sequence encodes CASSPGLINSPLHF.